This TCR beta chain was obtained from a study of cytomegalovirus exposure and HLA in healthy donors (dated by TCRdb to 2016 to 2017). Looking at the study overall: In an earlier analysis of 587 of the donors, 250 to 350 Gb of sequence data and 100 million or so unique TCR beta sequences from about 179 million T cells were reported. An earlier analysis of 450 to 750 of the donors used high-throughput TCR beta sequencing to judge whether each TCR beta V gene segment behaved as functional or pseudogenic. To study patterns of TCR occurrence, a later analysis re-analyzed previously published TCR beta repertoires from hundreds of donors and added high-resolution HLA genotyping. Donor age, sex, ethnicity and CMV serostatus were compiled together with the repertoire data. Of the roughly 400 genotyped donors, about 84% fell in the genetic ancestry cluster associated with self-reported Caucasian donors. The later analysis used no new phenotypic data to find candidate immune exposures, relying instead on TCR beta sequences and their occurrence across donors. All discovery cohort repertoires had been generated using a single sequencing platform. The study aimed to test whether signatures of past pathogen exposure could be identified by cataloging public T cell receptors. The number of donors typed differed by locus, with about 629-630 for A, B, C, DRB1 and DQB1, roughly 520 for DQA1, 606 for DPA1, and 400 to 490 for DPB1. On average, over 200,000 unique TCR beta nucleotide sequences were sequenced per donor among 350 to 400 genotyped donors of the cohort, with around 19% of those sequences being non-productive. Five DR-DQ haplotypes were treated as single units for association and clustering because of strong linkage in the cohort. In addition to the first cohort of about 650 subjects, a separate validation cohort of approximately 110 different subjects was used. To predict cytomegalovirus infection status, the study brought together high-throughput TCR immunosequencing, statistical association of individual TCRs with disease status, and machine learning. Using immunosequencing, the study profiled T cell repertoires from fewer than 850 subjects and related those repertoires to cytomegalovirus serostatus. HLA typing covered class I and class II loci at four-digit resolution. Roughly 300 gigabases of sequencing data and tens of millions of unique TCR sequences were included in an early release covering around 650 HLA-typed donors. In a later genetic analysis, genome-wide SNP genotypes for about 55% of the roughly 670 donors were used, and that subset was treated as a discovery cohort. Overall study outcomes, separate from this receptor: Some IMGT-functional V segments, including TRBV6-2 and TRBV6-3, could not be distinguished by the 87-base-pair reads and were therefore excluded. Across donors, most TCR sequences were observed very rarely, whereas some public TCRs were present in many individuals. In a later genetic analysis, fewer N-insertions in productive TCRs were reported among donors in an Asian-associated ancestry cluster than the roughly 640-donor mean. The earlier analysis of approximately 540 of the donors excluded roughly 17 rarely observed V segments, including chromosome 9 orphons, because counts were too low. In an earlier analysis of more than 450 of the donors, most TCR beta V segments were observed in productive rearrangements about 90% or about 30% of the time, broadly matching IMGT annotations. In a later analysis, most CMV-associated TCR beta chains were found to appear HLA-restricted, with HLA associations seemingly driven largely by CMV exposure. Several of the top co-occurrence clusters appeared to be linked to parvovirus B19, influenza, CMV and Epstein-Barr virus, according to a later analysis. Linkage disequilibrium might explain the correlated functional status among segregating V segments, but an unknown experimental factor could not be ruled out. This cohort had only TCR beta chains sequenced, and the lack of alpha or paired-chain data limited which features could be detected. The only immune exposure information available for the cohort was CMV serostatus. The study gave a list of about 160 TCR beta chains associated with cytomegalovirus. Three of the identified cytomegalovirus-associated TCR beta chains were confirmed in vitro to be specific for cytomegalovirus antigens. According to the authors, the approach could potentially be generalized to other disease states and immunological phenotypes. Specific HLA alleles were associated with over 15,000 TCR beta sequences at a false discovery rate of 0.05 in a later analysis. Because HLA typing was missing for some donors at each locus, association tests included only the typed subset. A cluster of highly shared sequence variants was judged likely to be a technical artifact of the sequencing pipeline. An association between a missense DCLRE1C variant and V-gene and J-gene trimming of TCR beta chains was found in a later genetic analysis and replicated in an independent cohort. Cytomegalovirus status was reported to be diagnosed by the classifier with high specificity and sensitivity in both the original and validation cohorts. Roughly uniform sequencing depth across donors was assumed in presence/absence analyses, although this assumption may not hold. A later analysis found that HLA-associated TCR beta chains were more clonally expanded and had lower generation probabilities than equally common non-associated chains. Assigning TCR associations to individual alleles was difficult when HLA alleles, especially DR and DQ, strongly co-occurred. A further reported finding was that TCR beta sequences accurately predicted the HLA-A and HLA-B alleles for most subjects in the first cohort. A later analysis found that TCR association rates varied across HLA loci, with DRB1 alleles showing the most associated TCRs and HLA-C alleles the fewest.

In total, over 600 healthy bone marrow donors made up the cohort. All cohort members were sampled while nominally healthy, although unrecorded immune exposures were likely present. The donor was CMV seronegative and was included in the group of a few hundred seronegative cohort members. A peripheral blood sample was collected from each donor, and TCR beta sequencing was performed on peripheral blood mononuclear cells. The Qiagen DNeasy Blood Extraction Kit was used to extract genomic DNA from the blood cell samples. Libraries were made using the immunoSEQ multiplex PCR assay. A mixture of 60 forward primers for TCR Vbeta segments and 13 reverse primers for TCR Jbeta segments was used in the multiplex PCR. The CDR3 region of rearranged TCR beta genes was amplified from genomic DNA with a multiplex PCR assay. Amplified TCR beta libraries were sequenced as 87-base-pair reads on the Illumina HiSeq System. Per the authors' processing: A later analysis counted approximately 74 million unique TCR beta chains across the roughly 700 repertoires, and 10 million to 11 million of these chains were shared by at least two donors. A nearest-neighbor algorithm error-corrected the raw reads and collapsed the reads into unique sequences, merging closely related sequences to remove PCR and sequencing errors. To assign V, D and J gene segments, CDR3 sequences were aligned to IMGT reference sequences. For a sequence to be retained, at least a six-nucleotide match to both a V gene segment and a J gene segment was required. A rearrangement counted as productive if the CDR3 had no stop codons and remained in frame with V and J, and every other rearrangement counted as non-productive. Following IMGT convention, CDR3 was defined as the stretch from the second conserved V-encoded cysteine up to the conserved J-encoded phenylalanine. The earlier analysis of some 580 of the donors excluded any sequence lacking an unambiguous match to a single V gene segment. An earlier analysis of 450 to 650 of the donors called V segments functional above 56.7% productive rearrangements and segregating when the between-donor standard deviation exceeded 5%. A statistical classification framework was built to diagnose cytomegalovirus status from the catalog of TCR beta chain sequences. In a later analysis, TCR nucleotide sequences were compared against IMGT/GENE-DB human TR gene sequences so that V and J genes could be assigned. Using the TCRdist pipeline, a later analysis assigned CDR3 sequences along with most-parsimonious VDJ recombination scenarios. A later analysis defined each TCR beta chain by its CDR3 amino acid sequence plus V-gene family, and excluded reads lacking a unique V-gene family. A later analysis removed 500 to 600 highly shared, low-generation-probability nucleotide sequences to deal with suspected cross-contamination and a sequencing artifact. In a later analysis, a clonal expansion index was calculated for each public chain from normalized within-repertoire ranks of inferred template counts. A later analysis computed generation probabilities with a VDJ recombination model fitted to out-of-frame rearrangements, and checked the results against IGoR. A later analysis scored TCR-TCR, TCR-HLA and TCR-CMV co-occurrence with hypergeometric tests, applying a repertoire-size bias correction to TCR pairs. In a later analysis, false discovery rates were estimated by permuting HLA or CMV assignments 20 times. In a later analysis, co-occurring TCRs were grouped with DBSCAN, and TCRdist sequence similarity was added when clustering was performed within HLA-allele-positive subsets. Co-occurrence clustering excluded repertoires with fewer than 30,000 or more than 120,000 public chains, plus five with anomalous nucleotide sharing. TCRdb took over this immuneACCESS table, retaining in-frame rearrangements with V and J assigned. Such tables are incomplete; in checked studies, under half of the missing clones stem from an unresolved V gene, and the remainder is unexplained. The DNA was the basis for D and trimming; V, J and clone size are from that table. The sample table contains around 150,000 clones; only one count was recorded for 80% of them. Clones ranked in the top ten supply 4% to 5% of the sample.

The CDR3 runs 14 amino acids, cysteine and phenylalanine included. Only the CDR3 DNA stays, 42 bases, in frame from base 1. According to the germline V gene, CDR1 reads SGHRS and CDR2 reads YFSETQ. V was cut back by 4 bases and J by 0 bases, leaving a gap of 11 bases between them. On this clone itself: The antigen it recognizes is unknown. Per-base quality was not reported, and no clone a single base away is much larger than it.

This TCR came from a man aged 25-40 years in good health and CMV-seronegative. The sequencing sample was made of PBMCs. This sequence uses TRBV5-1 and TRBJ2-7; a tentative D match to TRBD2 spans 5 bases. The nucleotides are TGCGCCAGCAGCCCGTCCGGGAACTCCTACGAGCAGTACTTC. This yields the protein CASSPSGNSYEQYF.